The clone carrying this T cell receptor (beta chain) was recorded a few times. Trimming removed 3 bases from V and 8 bases from J; junction bases left unmatched: 9. The CDR3 has 15 amino acids. Germline CDR1 LGHDT, CDR2 YNNKEL (reference sequence). The data stem from a study of T-cell reconstitution after alpha-beta-depleted transplantation in children. A library of TCRbeta sequences, prepared with unique molecular identifiers, was generated. From the PCR reads, TCRdb called clonotypes with MiXCR, one entry per CDR3 protein. Of roughly 500,000 distinct CDR3 sequences in the sample, under 15% were seen once.

The sequence was collected from a human donor who donated a stem cell graft to a child with combined immunodeficiency. The V and J genes are TRBV3-1 and TRBJ2-1; 8 bases agree with TRBD2. The sequencing used PBMCs from the stem cell graft donor, collected from the stem cell graft. CDR3 sequence (DNA): TGTGCCAGCAGCCAGGGACTAGTCGGTATCCATGAGCAGTTCTTC. It yields the protein CASSQGLVGIHEQFF.